This is a list of T cell receptor beta chains from one sample in a study of PD-1 and CTLA-4 blockade in melanoma. TCRdb's table, derived via immunoSEQ multiplex PCR, lists solely in-frame clones and lacks some. This sample has 28,000 or so clones; 91% occur once, and the top ten carry 7% to 9.5%. Sequenced here: CD8+ T cells from peripheral blood, sampled from a patient given anti-PD-1 treatment. Receptor source: a human donor with melanoma. CDR3s include the opening cysteine and the closing phenylalanine or tryptophan. D genes are given only for firm matches. Expanded clones get a size class; other rows say once, few or many, or leave the size out.

j_gene,d_gene,v_gene,len,abundance,CDR3aa,CDR3nt
TRBJ1-1,.,TRBV11-3,12,.,CASSLRGGVAFF,TGTGCCAGCAGCTTGAGGGGAGGTGTAGCTTTCTTT
TRBJ2-7,.,TRBV27,12,.,CASSLRGYEQYF,TGTGCCAGCAGTTTAAGGGGCTACGAGCAGTACTTC
TRBJ2-3,TRBD1,TRBV11-3,15,.,CASSAGDSRVDTQYF,TGTGCCAGCAGCGCCGGGGACAGTCGAGTTGATACGCAGTATTTT
TRBJ2-1,TRBD2,TRBV24-1,17,.,CATSTLPGTSGKDEQFF,TGTGCCACCAGCACTCTTCCCGGGACTAGCGGGAAGGATGAGCAGTTCTTC
TRBJ2-2,.,TRBV29-1,13,once,CSVELAGTGELFF,TGCAGCGTTGAATTAGCAGGCACCGGGGAGCTGTTTTTT
TRBJ1-5,.,TRBV27,15,.,CASSPTVYSNQPQHF,TGTGCCAGCAGTCCGACGGTCTATAGCAATCAGCCCCAGCATTTT
TRBJ1-1,.,TRBV10-2,12,once,CATSDMNTEAFF,TGCGCCACCTCGGACATGAACACTGAAGCTTTCTTT
TRBJ2-1,TRBD2,TRBV3-1/TRBV3-2,17,.,CASSRRASGSDHNEQFF,TGTGCCAGCAGCCGCCGAGCTAGCGGTTCCGACCACAATGAGCAGTTCTTC
TRBJ2-7,.,TRBV18,13,.,CASSPSDSYEQYF,TGTGCCAGCTCACCGAGCGACAGTTACGAGCAGTACTTC
TRBJ1-2,.,TRBV2,13,.,CASRDGTSDGYTF,TGTGCCAGCAGAGATGGGACATCCGATGGCTACACCTTC
TRBJ2-7,.,TRBV5-5,14,.,CASSLQGFSYEQYF,TGTGCCAGCAGCTTGCAGGGGTTCTCCTACGAGCAGTACTTC
TRBJ2-3,.,TRBV27,13,.,CASSFSSGDTQYF,TGTGCCAGCAGTTTTTCATCGGGGGATACGCAGTATTTT
TRBJ2-1,TRBD2,TRBV6-4,15,.,CASSVVAGDYNEQFF,TGTGCCAGCAGTGTAGTAGCGGGAGACTACAATGAGCAGTTCTTC
TRBJ2-7,.,TRBV11-2,13,.,CASMIGTDYEQYF,TGTGCCAGCATGATCGGGACCGACTACGAGCAGTACTTC
TRBJ1-2,.,TRBV19,14,once,CASKGPGSDYGYTF,TGTGCCAGTAAGGGTCCAGGGTCGGACTATGGCTACACCTTC
TRBJ2-7,TRBD2,TRBV2,14,few,CASRDSGSSYEQYF,TGTGCCAGCAGGGATAGCGGGAGTTCTTACGAGCAGTACTTC
TRBJ2-1,.,TRBV27,15,few,CASALGPLQGNEQFF,TGTGCCAGCGCCTTAGGTCCTCTACAGGGAAATGAGCAGTTCTTC
TRBJ2-3,.,TRBV24-1,13,.,CATSESSSDTQYF,TGTGCCACCAGTGAATCCAGCTCAGATACGCAGTATTTT
TRBJ1-5,.,TRBV3-1/TRBV3-2,17,.,CASSSSRDQIGNQPQHF,TGTGCCAGCAGCTCTAGCAGGGACCAGATTGGCAATCAGCCCCAGCATTTT
TRBJ1-1,TRBD1,TRBV4-2,16,once,CASSHRQGATDTEAFF,TGTGCCAGCAGCCACCGACAGGGGGCTACGGACACTGAAGCTTTCTTT
TRBJ1-5,.,TRBV28,14,.,CASNSGNSNQPQHF,TGTGCCAGCAACTCAGGGAATAGCAATCAGCCCCAGCATTTT
TRBJ2-5,.,TRBV5-5,14,.,CASSLPLSEETQYF,TGTGCCAGCAGCTTGCCACTGAGCGAGGAGACCCAGTACTTC
TRBJ2-7,.,TRBV5-5,13,once,CASSSRWNYEQYF,TGTGCCAGCAGCAGTAGATGGAACTACGAGCAGTACTTC
TRBJ2-1,TRBD1,TRBV6-5,15,.,CASSYSGQGYNEQFF,TGTGCCAGCAGTTACTCGGGACAGGGTTACAATGAGCAGTTCTTC
TRBJ2-7,.,TRBV30,12,.,CAWTGDSYEQYF,TGTGCCTGGACGGGGGACTCCTACGAGCAGTACTTC
TRBJ2-7,.,TRBV5-1,11,.,CASSLGDEQYF,TGCGCCAGCAGCCTCGGAGACGAGCAGTACTTC
TRBJ1-4,TRBD1,TRBV6-5,15,once,CASTKPTGDFEKLFF,TGTGCCAGCACTAAGCCGACAGGGGATTTTGAAAAACTGTTTTTT
TRBJ2-3,.,TRBV6-5,13,.,CASSYRAVDTQYF,TGTGCCAGCAGTTATAGGGCCGTAGATACGCAGTATTTT
TRBJ2-7,TRBD2,TRBV7-9,15,.,CASSRTSGSSYEQYF,TGTGCCAGCAGCCGTACTAGCGGGAGCTCCTACGAGCAGTACTTC
TRBJ1-2,TRBD1,TRBV3-1/TRBV3-2,18,.,CASRNRDRGNLGNYGYTF,TGTGCCAGCAGAAACCGGGACAGGGGGAATTTAGGGAACTATGGCTACACCTTC
TRBJ2-2,.,TRBV9,12,once,CASSVAAGELFF,TGTGCCAGCAGCGTAGCTGCCGGGGAGCTGTTTTTT
TRBJ2-1,TRBD1,TRBV7-6,17,.,CASSAMTGGFSYNEQFF,TGTGCCAGCAGCGCTATGACAGGGGGCTTTTCCTACAATGAGCAGTTCTTC
TRBJ2-2,.,TRBV14,14,.,CASSLRLDTGELFF,TGTGCCAGCAGCTTACGACTTGACACCGGGGAGCTGTTTTTT